This note documents a single TCR beta chain sequence. Original data processing: Using reference gene primer amplification, nucleated cell counts were estimated. TCRdb keeps only in-frame clones here, not all; method: immunoSEQ multiplex PCR. That table is the source of V, J and clone size, and D and trimming were worked out from the DNA. The sample shows 110,000 to 150,000 clones, around 83% of them seen only once. This CDR3 is 19 amino acids long. Per the germline V gene, CDR1 is SGDLS and CDR2 is YYNGEE. With V trimmed by 9 bases and J by 3 bases, 23 bases remained unmatched. The data are from a study of blood T cell repertoires in COVID-19. In the study overall: Sites across the United States, Italy and Spain contributed samples from acute and convalescent COVID-19. T cells, B-cell-depleted T cells, or PBMCs supplied cDNA or gDNA.

The sequence came from a woman of 80 years or more with acute or convalescent COVID-19. The material sequenced was peripheral blood. This rearrangement joins TRBV9 to TRBJ2-7; 11 nucleotides align to TRBD2. The CDR3 reads CATQTYPEGRLAGGYEQYF. The CDR3 DNA follows: TGTGCCACACAGACCTACCCAGAGGGGCGGCTAGCGGGGGGCTACGAGCAGTACTTC. Filled out from reference TRBV9 and TRBJ2-7, the complete variable domain reads DSGVTQTPKHLITATGQRVTLRCSPRSGDLSVYWYQQSLDQGLQFLIQYYNGEERAKGNILERFSAQQFPDLHSELNLSSLELGDSALYFCATQTYPEGRLAGGYEQYFGPGTRLTVT.